This T cell receptor beta chain was identified during a study of blood T cells in healthy people across ages. It was with a sample-barcoded 5' primer and a J-beta primer mix that a second PCR of roughly 7 to 12 cycles was run. TCRdb re-derived calls from the 5' RACE reads in MiXCR, one entry per CDR3 protein. The sample lists 540,000 or so distinct CDR3 sequences; roughly a quarter were seen once. With respect to this clonotype: The target antigen is unknown. The CDR3 does not end in the conserved phenylalanine or tryptophan, so this is likely a read error.

Broader study findings: Changes seen in expanded clonotypes were possibly confounded by donor CMV status left unknown.

The V end lost 8 bases, the J end lost 0 bases, and 10 bases lay between the germline ends. The germline CDR1 and CDR2 sequences are LNHNV and YYDKDF (reference sequence). The CDR3 is 13 residues long. The TCR sequence derives from a woman aged 70-85 years in good health. The sample consisted of blood. The V and J genes are TRBV15 and TRBJ1-2; no reliable D call. The CDR3 nucleotides read TGTGCCACCCAGCAAAGAGCTAACTATGGCTACACCCTC. Protein product: CATQQRANYGYTL.